Below are 24 T cell receptor beta chains sequenced from a single sample in a study of blood T cell repertoires in COVID-19. Here immunoSEQ multiplex PCR was the method, and the copy in TCRdb shows in-frame clones only, minus some. The sample yields about 97,000 clones, approximately 87% seen once. The specimen was peripheral blood. Every receptor here comes from a human donor in a cohort sampled during active COVID-19.

The J gene is TRBJ2-5, the V gene TRBV25-1; the match to TRBD2 covers 8 bases. Trimming at V came to 1 base and at J to 5 bases, leaving 12 bases not matched to a gene. This CDR3 is built from 17 residues. CDR1 is MGHDK and CDR2 is SYGVNS in the germline V gene. The CDR3 loop is CASSESTGGPRGETQYF. CDR3 sequence (DNA): TGTGCCAGCAGTGAATCAACGGGAGGGCCGAGAGGGGAGACCCAGTACTTC.

This chain joins TRBV7-9 and TRBJ2-7; 11 bases are a match to TRBD2. This CDR3 comprises 15 residues. The V gene end was trimmed by 1 base and the J gene end by 5 bases; junction bases not matched to a gene: 4. Germline assignment: CDR1 SEHNR and CDR2 FQNEAQ (reference sequence). The CDR3 region has the DNA TGTGCCAGCAGCTTAGATCAACTAGCGGGAGACGAGCAGTACTTC. Protein: CASSLDQLAGDEQYF.

V and J are TRBV2 and TRBJ1-1; no firm D call. The V gene lost 1 base and the J gene lost 4 bases, with 7 bases spanning the gap. CDR3 length: 13 amino acids. Germline V gene lookup returns CDR1 SNHLY and CDR2 FYNNEI. The CDR3 nucleotides are TGTGCCAGCAGTGAAGTGGGGAGCACTGAAGCTTTCTTT. As protein: CASSEVGSTEAFF.

The chain joins TRBV11-3 to TRBJ1-5, with 9 bases that match TRBD1. Unmatched junction bases numbered 2, after V lost 9 bases and J lost 5 bases. The CDR3 sequence is 12 residues long. CDR1 and CDR2 from the germline V gene are SGHNT and YENEEA. The CDR3 DNA is TGTGCCAGGACAGGGGGTCATCAGCCCCAGCATTTT. Protein sequence: CARTGGHQPQHF.

This clone came up a few times. This chain connects TRBV7-9 to TRBJ1-6, with no clear D. Germline lookup yields CDR1 SEHNR and CDR2 FQNEAQ (reference sequence). The ends were cut back, 5 bases at V and 6 bases at J, with 5 bases in the middle. The CDR3 has 12 residues. The CDR3 region has the DNA TGTGCCAGCAGCCCGAGTAATTCACCCCTCCACTTT. It yields the protein CASSPSNSPLHF.

The J gene is TRBJ1-4, the V gene TRBV14, with TRBD1 as a possible D gene (5 bases). Per germline, CDR1 SGHDN and CDR2 FVKESK. V lost 4 bases to trimming and J lost 0 bases, with 6 bases between them. This CDR3 spans 14 amino acids. The CDR3 region is CASSPTATNEKLFF. The CDR3 DNA reads as TGTGCCAGCAGCCCGACAGCAACTAATGAAAAACTGTTTTTT.

V and J are TRBV7-9 and TRBJ2-7, with D perhaps matching TRBD1 (6 bases). CDR3 length: 14 residues. V dropped 1 base and J dropped 3 bases, with 10 bases sitting between them. The germline CDR1 and CDR2 sequences are SEHNR and FQNEAQ (reference sequence). For the CDR3, the DNA is TGTGCCAGCAGCTTAGAGGGACACCTCTACGAGCAGTACTTC. It translates to CASSLEGHLYEQYF.

This sequence joins TRBV4-1 and TRBJ2-3, with TRBD2 matching 11 bases. The CDR3 extends over 16 amino acids. From germline, CDR1 is MGHRA and CDR2 YSYEKL. V shed 0 bases, J shed 2 bases, and the junction held 1 base outside the gene matches. The CDR3 spells CASSQETSGNTDTQYF. The DNA of the CDR3 is TGCGCCAGCAGCCAAGAGACTAGCGGGAACACAGATACGCAGTATTTT.

V usage is TRBV28 and J usage is TRBJ1-3; no firm D call. CDR1 is MDHEN and CDR2 is SYDVKM in the germline V gene. V lost 5 bases to trimming and J lost 1 base, with 9 bases between them. The CDR3 is made up of 14 amino acids. The CDR3 sequence: CASSLTPSGNTIYF. CDR3 coding DNA: TGTGCCAGCAGTCTAACCCCTTCTGGAAACACCATATATTTT.

The rearrangement links TRBV28 to TRBJ2-7; 7 bases are shared with TRBD1. In germline, CDR1 is MDHEN, CDR2 SYDVKM. With 6 bases clipped from V and 4 bases from J, the junction kept 9 bases outside the gene matches. The CDR3 has 14 amino acids. As DNA, the CDR3 is TGTGCCAGCAGACCCCCAGGGGGTTGGTACGAGCAGTACTTC. Its translation is CASRPPGGWYEQYF.

The J gene is TRBJ2-1, the V gene TRBV10-2; tentative D call: TRBD2 (6 bases). CDR1 is WSHSY and CDR2 is SAAADI in the germline V gene. The CDR3 consists of 12 residues. Trimming stripped 6 bases from V and 9 bases from J, with 12 bases between. The CDR3: CASSGGPSEQFF. The CDR3 DNA sequence: TGCGCCAGCAGCGGAGGGCCCTCTGAGCAGTTCTTC.

This chain uses TRBV27 with TRBJ2-1; 9 bases match TRBD2. V was pared by 8 bases and J by 0 bases, with 11 bases of the junction left unmatched. Germline V gene data show CDR1 as MNHEY and CDR2 as SMNVEV (reference sequence). This CDR3 is built from 17 residues. CDR3 coding DNA: TGTGCCAGCCATACCAGGACTAGCGAGAGCTCCTACAATGAGCAGTTCTTC. Protein product: CASHTRTSESSYNEQFF.

The genes are TRBV28 and TRBJ2-4; the D is unclear. CDR1 and CDR2 from the germline V gene are MDHEN and SYDVKM. This CDR3 spans 17 amino acids. V gave up 8 bases and J gave up 0 bases, with 20 bases separating them. CDR3 DNA sequence: TGTGCCAGCCGACGTCCGTACAGCTCTATAGCCAAAAACATTCAGTACTTC. It encodes CASRRPYSSIAKNIQYF.

V and J are TRBV7-2 and TRBJ1-1; 7 nucleotides align to TRBD1. CDR1 and CDR2 from the germline V gene are SGHTA and FQGNSA. The J segment lost 5 bases and the V segment lost 5 bases, leaving 8 bases of the junction unmatched. CDR3 length equals 14 residues. CDR3 sequence (DNA): TGTGCCAGCAGCCAGGGACAGTTGGGGACTGAAGCTTTCTTT. It yields the protein CASSQGQLGTEAFF.

CDR3: CASGAPGAFF. CDR3 DNA: TGTGCCAGCGGCGCCCCGGGAGCTTTCTTT. This chain joins TRBV9 and TRBJ1-1; D not resolved. The V end lost 7 bases, the J end lost 10 bases, and 11 bases lay between the germline ends. Germline V CDR1 and CDR2: SGDLS, YYNGEE. This CDR3 spans 10 amino acids.

The rearrangement uses TRBV28 and TRBJ2-7, with 9 bases fitting TRBD2. In germline, CDR1 is MDHEN, CDR2 SYDVKM. V dropped 8 bases and J dropped 5; count of bases not matched to a gene: 7. This CDR3 spans 13 amino acids. The CDR3 reads CASSAGGKDEQYF. Here the CDR3 DNA reads TGTGCCAGCTCGGCGGGAGGGAAGGACGAGCAGTACTTC.

The chain carries TRBV6-5 and TRBJ2-7, with 8 nucleotides matching TRBD2. There are 15 residues in the CDR3. Trimming took 5 bases from V and 0 from J; bases not matched to a gene: 6. Germline CDR1 reads MNHEY; CDR2 reads SVGAGI. This CDR3 reads CASSLRGGSSYEQYF. CDR3 in DNA: TGTGCCAGCAGTCTACGCGGGGGGAGCTCCTACGAGCAGTACTTC.

CDR3 in amino acids: CASSLAGTSGIISTDTQYF. CDR3 bases: TGCGCCAGCAGCTTGGCCGGTACTAGCGGGATAATCAGCACAGATACGCAGTATTTT. This chain links TRBV5-1 with TRBJ2-3; 10 nucleotides align to TRBD2. The V gene's germline CDR1 is SGHRS and CDR2 YFSETQ. Trimming cost V 0 bases and J 0 bases; bases outside gene matches: 10. The CDR3 loop spans 19 amino acids.

The rearrangement links TRBV6-2 or TRBV6-3 to TRBJ2-1; 7 bases fit TRBD2. Germline lookup yields CDR1 MNHEY and CDR2 SVGEGT. Germline trimming cut 0 bases from V and 3 bases from J; bases unmatched to any gene: 5. The CDR3 consists of 16 residues. CDR3 in DNA: TGTGCCAGCAGTTACTCGGCGGGAGCAGGCTACAATGAGCAGTTCTTC. Amino acids: CASSYSAGAGYNEQFF.

The rearrangement uses TRBV28 and TRBJ1-5, with D possibly TRBD1 on 6 matching bases. CDR1 and CDR2 from the germline V gene are MDHEN and SYDVKM. V gave up 2 bases and J gave up 5 bases, with 10 bases separating them. The CDR3 length is 14 residues. The CDR3 reads CASSLTRGDQPQHF. In DNA form, the CDR3 reads TGTGCCAGCAGTTTAACCAGGGGTGATCAGCCCCAGCATTTT.

This rearrangement joins TRBV5-6 to TRBJ1-5; D is undetermined. Germline V gene sequence: CDR1 SGHDT, CDR2 YYEEEE. Trimming removed 3 bases at V and 9 bases at J, with 22 bases between. The CDR3 is 16 residues long. CDR3 in amino acids: CASSYQDGGRARPQHF. CDR3 nucleotides: TGTGCCAGCAGCTACCAGGACGGCGGGCGAGCGCGGCCCCAGCATTTT.

CDR3: CASSQERGGEQFF. The CDR3 DNA sequence: TGTGCCAGCAGCCAAGAGCGGGGGGGTGAGCAGTTCTTC. J is TRBJ2-1 and V is TRBV3-1 (or the pseudogene TRBV3-2); 9 bases align to TRBD2. This CDR3 has 13 residues. CDR1 is LGHDT, CDR2 YNNKEL, per germline (reference sequence). The trim removed 0 bases at V and 9 bases at J, leaving 0 bases unmatched.

This chain uses TRBV19 with TRBJ2-1; tentative D call: TRBD1 (5 bases). This CDR3 comprises 15 residues. V was cut by 7 bases and J by 0 bases, with 13 bases left in between. Germline V lookup: CDR1 LNHDA, CDR2 SQIVND (reference sequence). This chain's CDR3 is CASIGAHSSYNEQFF. The CDR3 DNA sequence: TGTGCCAGTATAGGGGCACACAGCTCCTACAATGAGCAGTTCTTC.

In nucleotides, the CDR3 is TGTGCCAGCATTAAAGGACAGGGGGCGCGAAATGAGCAGTTCTTC. Its translation: CASIKGQGARNEQFF. The chain recombines TRBV6-6 with TRBJ2-1; 11 bases match TRBD1. Per the germline V gene, CDR1 is MNHNY and CDR2 is SVGAGI (reference sequence). This CDR3 has 15 amino acids. The V segment lost 7 bases and the J segment 7 bases; nucleotides outside the gene matches: 9.